Presented here are 29 T cell receptor beta chains from one specimen sequenced in a study of T cells after yellow fever vaccination. TCRdb re-derived calls from the 5' RACE reads in MiXCR, one entry per CDR3 protein. Of 550,000 or so distinct CDR3 sequences listed, roughly a fifth were seen once; the top ten hold 14%. The source was PBMCs, collected 15 days after the yellow fever booster vaccination. The source is a man younger than 40 who received the YFV17D yellow fever vaccine.

This clonotype was picked up a small number of times. The chain has TRBV6-5 and TRBJ2-7, with TRBD2 as a possible D gene (6 bases). This CDR3 region has 14 residues. V lost 0 bases and J 5 bases, leaving 11 bases between the germline ends. In germline, CDR1 is MNHEY, CDR2 SVGAGI. In DNA form, the CDR3 reads TGTGCCAGCAGTTACTCCACTAGCCCTCACGAGCAGTACTTC. Its translation: CASSYSTSPHEQYF.

This clonotype occurred a few times. The chain combines TRBV6-2 or TRBV6-3 with TRBJ2-7; D ambiguous. Looked up from germline, CDR1 is MNHEY and CDR2 is SVGEGT. Trimming left V 7 bases short and J 8 bases short, with 18 bases between. CDR3 length: 13 residues. CDR3 protein: CASIAVGHRQQYF. CDR3 DNA sequence: TGTGCCAGCATCGCCGTGGGCCATCGGCAGCAGTACTTC.

V is TRBV7-9 and J is TRBJ1-1; D is undetermined. The germline V gene has CDR1 SEHNR and CDR2 FQNEAQ (reference sequence). CDR3 size: 11 residues. V shed 5 bases and J shed 6 bases, with 7 bases lying between them. Written as DNA, the CDR3 is TGTGCCAGCAGCCCTAAGTCTGAAGCTTTCTTT. Encoded protein: CASSPKSEAFF. Full variable domain (rest looked up from reference TRBV7-9 and TRBJ1-1): DTGVSQNPRHKITKRGQNVTFRCDPISEHNRLYWYRQTLGQGPEFLTYFQNEAQLEKSRLLSDRFSAERPKGSFSTLEIQRTEQGDSAMYLCASSPKSEAFFGQGTRLTVV.

This clonotype has only a few counts. This chain joins TRBV6-2 or TRBV6-3 and TRBJ2-1; no definite D call. V shed 6 bases and J shed 0 bases, with 12 bases lying between them. CDR3 length: 15 amino acids. Germline V CDR1 and CDR2: MNHEY, SVGEGT. The CDR3 DNA reads as TGTGCCAGCAGGGCTATGCGGAGCTCCTACAATGAGCAGTTCTTC. Its translation is CASRAMRSSYNEQFF.

This clonotype was seen a few times. J is TRBJ2-7 and V is TRBV4-3; the match to TRBD2 covers 8 bases. The J segment lost 5 bases and the V segment lost 0 bases, leaving 3 bases of the junction unmatched. CDR3 length: 14 residues. Germline V gene lookup returns CDR1 LGHNA and CDR2 YSLEER. CDR3 sequence reads: CASSQDRTSNEQYF. In DNA form, the CDR3 reads TGCGCCAGCAGCCAAGACAGGACTAGCAACGAGCAGTACTTC.

V gene TRBV19 combines with J gene TRBJ2-1, with D perhaps matching TRBD2 (5 bases). Trimming stripped 7 bases from V and 4 bases from J, with 11 bases between. This CDR3 is 13 amino acids long. Germline assignment: CDR1 LNHDA and CDR2 SQIVND (reference sequence). In nucleotides, the CDR3 is TGTGCCAGTACCCACGGAGGATACAATGAGCAGTTCTTC. Protein: CASTHGGYNEQFF.

This clonotype was seen a handful of times. CDR3: CASSPSGSMWETQYF. Here the CDR3 DNA reads TGCGCCAGCAGCCCCTCTGGGAGTATGTGGGAGACCCAGTACTTC. This chain connects TRBV4-1 to TRBJ2-5; D is perhaps TRBD2 (5 bases). Trimming took 4 bases from V and 5 from J, leaving 17 bases between them. This CDR3 is built from 15 residues. Germline lookup yields CDR1 MGHRA and CDR2 YSYEKL.

This clonotype has more than one count but fewer than ten. The chain combines TRBV7-2 with TRBJ1-1; D is unresolved. There are 15 residues in the CDR3. V was shortened by 6 bases and J by 4 bases, with 18 bases between the two germline ends. Germline V lookup: CDR1 SGHTA, CDR2 FQGNSA. In DNA form, the CDR3 reads TGTGCCAGCAGGGAGACCACGGGGTTGGGCACTGAAGCTTTCTTT. Translation gives CASRETTGLGTEAFF.

This clonotype appeared a few times. The chain combines TRBV12-3 or TRBV12-4 with TRBJ2-2; 11 nucleotides align to TRBD1. V trimming: 7 bases; J trimming: 7 bases; junction bases outside the gene matches: 2. This CDR3 comprises 13 residues. CDR3 nucleotide sequence: TGTGCCAGCACGGGACAGGGGGGCGGGGAGCTGTTTTTT. Translation: CASTGQGGGELFF.

This clonotype was observed a handful of times. CDR3 coding DNA: TGCGCTACCCGGACAGATTCCAATTCACCCCTCCACTTT. Translating it yields CATRTDSNSPLHF. The chain carries TRBV5-1 and TRBJ1-6, with D perhaps TRBD1 (6 bases). The germline CDR1 and CDR2 sequences are SGHRS and YFSETQ. The CDR3 loop spans 13 amino acids.

This clonotype was recorded a few times. The chain has TRBV29-1 and TRBJ1-2, with D unclear. Germline CDR1 and CDR2: SQVTM and ANQGSEA. This CDR3 is 12 amino acids long. Trimming removed 2 bases from V and 4 bases from J, with 8 bases in between. CDR3 sequence reads: CSVEPGAYGYTF. The DNA for the CDR3 is TGCAGCGTTGAACCGGGTGCCTATGGCTACACCTTC.

The chain combines TRBV5-1 with TRBJ2-1, with D perhaps matching TRBD2 (6 bases). The V end lost 6 bases, the J end lost 4 bases, and 17 bases lay between the germline ends. CDR1 is SGHRS, CDR2 YFSETQ, per germline. This CDR3 is built from 15 residues. Written as DNA, the CDR3 is TGCGCCAGCACCGAATGGGCGGGACTGTACAATGAGCAGTTCTTC. Its protein is CASTEWAGLYNEQFF.

The gene calls are TRBV7-9 and TRBJ2-3; 9 nucleotides align to TRBD2. CDR3 length equals 14 residues. V lost 5 bases, J lost 7 bases, and 7 bases stayed unmatched. Germline V CDR1 and CDR2: SEHNR, FQNEAQ (reference sequence). The CDR3: CASSPPSGANTQYF. The CDR3 nucleotides read TGTGCCAGCAGCCCCCCTAGCGGGGCAAATACGCAGTATTTT.

J is TRBJ1-5 and V is TRBV19, with D unresolved. This CDR3 is built from 16 residues. From germline, CDR1 is LNHDA and CDR2 SQIVND (reference sequence). Trimming shortened V by 6 bases and J by 3 bases, and 18 bases separated the two germline ends. CDR3 nucleotide sequence: TGTGCCAGTAGGACCGAGGAGACACGGCTCAATCAGCCCCAGCATTTT. It specifies CASRTEETRLNQPQHF.

J is TRBJ2-7 and V is TRBV4-3; 7 bases are a match to TRBD2. The germline CDR1 and CDR2 sequences are LGHNA and YSLEER. CDR3 length: 15 amino acids. V was pared by 8 bases and J by 2 bases, with 12 bases of the junction left unmatched. The CDR3 DNA follows: TGCGCCAGCTCTCCCCAAGCGGGAACCCCCTACGAGCAGTACTTC. This sequence encodes CASSPQAGTPYEQYF.

The chain carries TRBV3-1 and TRBJ2-3; D not resolved. In germline, CDR1 is LGHDT, CDR2 YNNKEL (reference sequence). Trimming took 3 bases from V and 4 from J, leaving 5 bases between them. The CDR3 contains 12 residues. The DNA of the CDR3 is TGTGCCAGCAGCCATTTCTCAGATACGCAGTATTTT. Protein sequence: CASSHFSDTQYF.

This clonotype was recorded many times. The chain links TRBV5-1 to TRBJ1-2; D is unresolved. This CDR3 is built from 13 residues. Per germline, CDR1 SGHRS and CDR2 YFSETQ. Trimming removed 0 bases at V and 1 base at J, with 4 bases between. This chain's CDR3 is CASSLGVNYGYTF. CDR3 DNA: TGCGCCAGCAGCTTGGGCGTTAACTATGGCTACACCTTC.

This clonotype occurred a few times. The chain couples TRBV29-1 to TRBJ2-3, with unresolved D. V was clipped by 4 bases and J by 0 bases, with 8 bases between them. This CDR3 has 13 residues. The V gene's germline CDR1 is SQVTM and CDR2 ANQGSEA. CDR3: CSVVGPSTDTQYF. CDR3 DNA sequence: TGCAGCGTTGTAGGGCCCAGCACAGATACGCAGTATTTT.

This sequence joins TRBV6-2 or TRBV6-3 and TRBJ2-7; D uncertain. Germline V lookup: CDR1 MNHEY, CDR2 SVGEGT. CDR3 length: 13 residues. V was trimmed by 5 bases and J by 6 bases, leaving 14 bases between them. The CDR3 coding sequence is TGTGCCAGCAGTGCGGAGTTCAAGCTCGAGCAGTACTTC. Translated: CASSAEFKLEQYF.

This clonotype showed up just a few times. This sequence joins TRBV7-8 and TRBJ2-1, with TRBD2 matching over 7 bases. Germline loops: CDR1 SGHVS, CDR2 FQNEAQ. With 5 bases clipped from V and 0 bases from J, the junction kept 4 bases outside the gene matches. The CDR3 sequence is 15 residues long. The CDR3 sequence is CASSLREFSYNEQFF. DNA for the CDR3: TGTGCCAGCAGCCTGCGGGAGTTCTCCTACAATGAGCAGTTCTTC. The entire variable domain, with the rest obtained from reference TRBV7-8 and TRBJ2-1, is as follows: GAGVSQSPRYKVAKRGQDVALRCDPISGHVSLFWYQQALGQGPEFLTYFQNEAQLDKSGLPSDRFFAERPEGSVSTLKIQRTQQEDSAVYLCASSLREFSYNEQFFGPGTRLTVL.

This clonotype came up a few times. The chain carries TRBV5-1 and TRBJ2-1; unclear D gene. The CDR3 contains 13 residues. V lost 5 bases and J 7 bases, leaving 13 bases between the germline ends. CDR1 SGHRS and CDR2 YFSETQ come from the germline V gene. The CDR3 reads CASSPSEFNEQFF. The CDR3 DNA sequence: TGCGCCAGCAGTCCCTCTGAATTTAATGAGCAGTTCTTC.

The chain has TRBV28 and TRBJ2-2, with D possibly being TRBD2 (6 bases). V gave up 6 bases and J gave up 1 base, with 15 bases separating them. In germline, CDR1 is MDHEN, CDR2 SYDVKM. CDR3 length: 16 amino acids. The DNA of the CDR3 is TGTGCCAGCAGGGTTTCCGGGACTCTGAACACCGGGGAGCTGTTTTTT. As protein: CASRVSGTLNTGELFF.

This chain connects TRBV20-1 to TRBJ2-5; D is perhaps TRBD2 (6 bases). CDR3 length: 14 amino acids. Germline values: CDR1 DFQATT, CDR2 SNEGSKA (reference sequence). V lost 3 bases to trimming and J lost 5 bases, with 16 bases between them. CDR3 amino acids: CSASPGGRGETQYF. The CDR3 bases are TGCAGTGCTAGCCCCGGGGGACGGGGTGAGACCCAGTACTTC.

This clonotype has only a few counts. The genes are TRBV10-1 and TRBJ2-5; TRBD1 matches 7 bases. In germline, CDR1 is WNHNN, CDR2 SYGVQD (reference sequence). The ends lost 8 bases at V and 1 base at J; junction bases unmatched: 7. The CDR3 extends over 14 amino acids. The CDR3 sequence is CASGTGTAQETQYF. In DNA, the CDR3 is TGCGCCAGCGGTACCGGGACAGCCCAAGAGACCCAGTACTTC.

This chain joins TRBV7-2 and TRBJ1-6, with D perhaps TRBD1 (6 bases). V dropped 5 bases and J dropped 8 bases, with 16 bases sitting between them. Germline V gene data show CDR1 as SGHTA and CDR2 as FQGNSA. This CDR3 is built from 15 residues. The CDR3 coding sequence is TGTGCCAGCAGCCGAGGGTGGGGGGCCGATTCACCCCTCCACTTT. This gives the protein CASSRGWGADSPLHF.

This rearrangement joins TRBV6-2 or TRBV6-3 to TRBJ2-1, with 10 bases lining up with TRBD2. V dropped 5 bases and J dropped 10; count of bases not matched to a gene: 11. Germline CDR1 and CDR2: MNHEY and SVGEGT. The CDR3 runs to 15 residues. CDR3 coding DNA: TGTGCCAGCAGTACGCTAGCGGGAGAGAAGGGAGAGCAGTTCTTC. Amino acids: CASSTLAGEKGEQFF.

This clonotype was seen ten or more times. The V gene is TRBV28, the J gene TRBJ2-1; D is perhaps TRBD1 (5 bases). Germline V lookup: CDR1 MDHEN, CDR2 SYDVKM. With 3 bases removed from V and 9 bases from J, the gap between germline ends came to 18 bases. The CDR3 sequence is 15 residues long. In DNA form, the CDR3 reads TGTGCCAGCAGTTTGTCTCTAGACAGACTGACTGAGCAGTTCTTC. Its protein is CASSLSLDRLTEQFF.

This clonotype has a handful of counts. The chain combines TRBV19 with TRBJ1-1; D is undetermined. The CDR3 is 14 residues long. V was cut by 0 bases and J by 5 bases, with 10 bases left in between. Germline assignment: CDR1 LNHDA and CDR2 SQIVND (reference sequence). The CDR3 region is CASSIDKRWTEAFF. The CDR3 DNA sequence: TGTGCCAGTAGTATAGATAAAAGGTGGACTGAAGCTTTCTTT.

The chain uses TRBV6-2 or TRBV6-3 and TRBJ2-2, with D possibly matching TRBD2 (6 bases). Germline CDR1 MNHEY, CDR2 SVGEGT. The V end was cut by 6 bases, the J end by 5 bases, with 16 bases between. This CDR3 region has 15 residues. CDR3 bases: TGTGCCAGCAGCTACCCGGGACTGCGTACCGGGGAGCTGTTTTTT. Translation gives CASSYPGLRTGELFF.